Listed below are T cell receptor beta chains from one sample, sequenced in a study of beta chain features in type 1 diabetes. Method: immunoSEQ multiplex PCR; TCRdb's copy keeps in-frame clones and lacks some. This sample has over 150,000 clones, with around 8.3% found just once. The sequencing input was central memory CD4+ T cells from blood. The receptors derive from a woman aged 18-29 years with type 1 diabetes. Each CDR3 is given with its conserved first and last residue.

CDR3aa	v_gene	j_gene
CSVLKQAPEGTQYF	TRBV29-1	TRBJ2-5
CASSLVVPGDLYEQYF	TRBV7-2	TRBJ2-7
CASSQASEYNEQFF	TRBV14	TRBJ2-1
CASSFQGGELFF	TRBV11-2	TRBJ2-2
CASSLKEGFSSYEQYF	TRBV7-9	TRBJ2-7
CASTTYDTQYF	TRBV2	TRBJ2-3
CASSLASGGMNTEAFF	TRBV5-1	TRBJ1-1
CASSQRDRKGGQETQYF	TRBV14	TRBJ2-5
CASSLGVGQSYEQYF	TRBV7-2	TRBJ2-7
CASSKRDSRNEKLFF	TRBV19	TRBJ1-4
CASSLAPSGRSGANVLTF	TRBV7-9	TRBJ2-6
CASSPGARGGETQYF	TRBV11-2	TRBJ2-5
CASSQQGAVEKLFF	TRBV5-4	TRBJ1-4
CASSQESGSGTQYF	TRBV4-3	TRBJ2-3
CASSLSRETQYF	TRBV25-1	TRBJ2-5
CATSRAGGGDTQYF	TRBV15	TRBJ2-3
CASRARGETQYF	TRBV2	TRBJ2-5
CASSLGPGTLNEQFF	TRBV7-2	TRBJ2-1
CASSSGGYGYTF	TRBV28	TRBJ1-2
CASSLQGVDEQYF	TRBV7-9	TRBJ2-7
CASSPPARGFYEQYF	TRBV18	TRBJ2-7
CASSTTSGLPGELFF	TRBV5-1	TRBJ2-2
CASSFSGTRGYEQYF	TRBV7-2	TRBJ2-7
CASSFKQGREKLFF	TRBV5-6	TRBJ1-4
CASGQVSYNSPLHF	TRBV27	TRBJ1-6
CASSKISGGNQPQHF	TRBV7-9	TRBJ1-5
CASSLGTGGVYGYTF	TRBV5-1	TRBJ1-2
CATGPDTQYF	TRBV28	TRBJ2-3
CASSSLTGITSTDTQYF	TRBV27	TRBJ2-3
CASSLAQGDTGELFF	TRBV11-3	TRBJ2-2
CASGGDQPQHF	TRBV6-6	TRBJ1-5
CASRRPAGDSYEQYF	TRBV28	TRBJ2-7
CASRDPGTEETQYF	TRBV2	TRBJ2-5
CASSLAPGVPFSYEQYF	TRBV18	TRBJ2-7
CSVVTQIEQYF	TRBV29-1	TRBJ2-7
CASSLDLHNQQYF	TRBV11-2	TRBJ2-7
CASSYGGGKEETQYF	TRBV6-6	TRBJ2-5
CASSLAGDRGTDTQYF	TRBV7-2	TRBJ2-3
CSATPGTVGTEAFF	TRBV29-1	TRBJ1-1
CASSQERVGGRSEQYF	TRBV4-2	TRBJ2-7
CASSQDAASTDTQYF	TRBV4-3	TRBJ2-3
CASSPRGSGANVLTF	TRBV7-9	TRBJ2-6
CAWSVGGNQPQHF	TRBV30	TRBJ1-5
CASSSSDGRGYEQYF	TRBV11-2	TRBJ2-7
CASSYELSSGRVQFF	TRBV6-5	TRBJ2-1
CRGDRGSGELFF	TRBV19	TRBJ2-2
CASSLDRENYGYTF	TRBV5-1	TRBJ1-2